The clone carrying this T cell receptor (beta chain) was observed a few times. At deep level, the assay was performed. The data were produced by immunoSEQ multiplex PCR, yet TCRdb's version contains in-frame clones alone and is incomplete. The sample carries around 240,000 clones, under 80% recorded once. Trimming took 5 bases from V and 2 from J, leaving 14 bases between them. Germline V gives CDR1 SGHNT, CDR2 YYREEE (reference sequence). The CDR3 length is 15 residues. The data were obtained in a study of shared clonotypes between healthy human individuals. Healthy adults negative for HIV, lacking recent acute infections or vaccinations, served as donors.

The chain is built from TRBV5-4 and TRBJ2-1; perhaps TRBD1 as D (5 bases). The clonotype was recovered from a young man in good health. Sequencing was done on a sample of memory CD4+ T cells sorted from blood. Stated subset: CD45RA-negative fraction. The CDR3 reads CASSFGHKPYNEQFF. CDR3 nucleotide sequence: TGTGCCAGCAGTTTTGGACATAAACCCTACAATGAGCAGTTCTTC.